This T cell receptor (beta chain) was documented in a study of blood T cell repertoires in COVID-19. Across the study: Some COVID-19 samples were acute and others convalescent; all came from the United States, Italy and Spain. Sources were T cells, B-cell-depleted T cells, or PBMCs; the material itself was cDNA or gDNA.

In the authors' workflow: Amplifying reference gene primers gave estimates of nucleated cell counts. Clones were read by immunoSEQ multiplex PCR, and TCRdb kept only the in-frame ones, dropping some. Clonal size and the V and J genes are those of that table, whereas D and trimming came from the DNA. The table lists tens of thousands of clones, 89% of them singletons, with 0.55% in the top ten. The CDR3 contains 14 residues. V was clipped by 5 bases and J by 4 bases; unmatched bases: 7. CDR1 and CDR2 (germline): MNHEY, SMNVEV (reference sequence). The TCR sequence derives from a middle-aged woman with active or convalescent COVID-19. Sequencing input: peripheral blood. The V call is TRBV27, the J call TRBJ1-2; 7 bases fit TRBD1. Written as DNA, the CDR3 is TGTGCCAGCAGTCCTGGGGACAGCCTCTATGGCTACACCTTC. It encodes CASSPGDSLYGYTF.